These 21 T cell receptor beta chains were all obtained from the same sample, sequenced in a study of CD4 T cells in relation to SARS-CoV-2 and coronaviruses. Measured with immunoSEQ multiplex PCR; TCRdb has only the in-frame clones, and not every one. The sample contains more than 30,000 clones, 80% to 90% of which appear only once. Sequenced input: memory CD4+ T cells from PBMCs. These receptors were obtained from an adult with COVID-19.

This sequence joins TRBV3-1 (or the pseudogene TRBV3-2) and TRBJ2-5; 9 nucleotides agree with TRBD1. Germline trimming cut 4 bases from V and 5 bases from J; bases unmatched to any gene: 8. The CDR3 runs 15 residues. Germline V gene data show CDR1 as LGHDT and CDR2 as YNNKEL (reference sequence). CDR3 sequence: CASSRVTGGLETQYF. DNA of the CDR3: TGTGCCAGCAGCCGAGTAACAGGGGGCCTCGAGACCCAGTACTTC.

This clone was detected only once. The chain recombines TRBV11-2 with TRBJ2-3; 11 nucleotides align to TRBD2. Germline V gene lookup returns CDR1 SGHAT and CDR2 FQNNGV. V was pared by 5 bases and J by 2 bases, with 9 bases of the junction left unmatched. The CDR3 has 17 amino acids. In DNA, the CDR3 is TGTGCCAGCAGCGTAGGATTAGCGGGAGGGAACACAGATACGCAGTATTTT. Encoded protein: CASSVGLAGGNTDTQYF.

The rearrangement links TRBV6-5 to TRBJ2-5, with 13 bases that match TRBD2. The V gene end was trimmed by 2 bases and the J gene end by 4 bases; junction bases not matched to a gene: 4. Germline lookup yields CDR1 MNHEY and CDR2 SVGAGI. The CDR3 length is 16 residues. This CDR3 reads CASSYRGLAGAETQYF. In DNA, the CDR3 is TGTGCCAGCAGTTACCGCGGACTAGCGGGAGCAGAGACCCAGTACTTC.

The chain joins TRBV27 to TRBJ1-6; D call uncertain. Looked up from germline, CDR1 is MNHEY and CDR2 is SMNVEV (reference sequence). Deletions cut 6 bases from V and 10 bases from J, with 19 bases between. This CDR3 has 15 amino acids. CDR3 bases: TGTGCCAGCAGCCGTACCGGGCTAAGTTACTCACCCCTCCACTTT. Its translation is CASSRTGLSYSPLHF.

V is TRBV29-1 and J is TRBJ2-7; D unresolved. This CDR3 is built from 13 residues. V gave up 5 bases and J gave up 3 bases, with 14 bases separating them. Germline CDR1 SQVTM, CDR2 ANQGSEA. The CDR3 nucleotides are TGCAGCGTTCACGGCCGGGCCTACTACGAGCAGTACTTC. Translation: CSVHGRAYYEQYF.

This chain uses TRBV27 with TRBJ2-5, with a tentative D call TRBD1 (6 bases). Germline CDR1 is MNHEY and CDR2 is SMNVEV (reference sequence). The germline V and J ends were trimmed by 1 base and 0 bases, with 12 bases remaining between them. The CDR3 is 16 amino acids. The CDR3: CASSLYGPGDQETQYF. CDR3 nucleotides: TGTGCCAGCAGTTTATATGGCCCAGGGGACCAAGAGACCCAGTACTTC.

The chain uses TRBV5-1 and TRBJ2-2; TRBD2 matches 10 bases. V was pared by 0 bases and J by 6 bases, with 2 bases of the junction left unmatched. The germline CDR1 and CDR2 sequences are SGHRS and YFSETQ. The CDR3 is made up of 15 amino acids. The CDR3 DNA reads as TGCGCCAGCAGCTTGGTAGCGGGAGGTTCCGGGGAGCTGTTTTTT. This gives the protein CASSLVAGGSGELFF.

The genes are TRBV7-9 and TRBJ2-7; TRBD1 might be the D (6 bases). There are 12 residues in the CDR3. The germline V and J ends were trimmed by 4 bases and 5 bases, with 9 bases remaining between them. In germline, CDR1 is SEHNR, CDR2 FQNEAQ (reference sequence). CDR3 sequence reads: CASSWDINEQYF. The CDR3 DNA follows: TGTGCCAGCAGCTGGGACATCAACGAGCAGTACTTC.

V and J are TRBV28 and TRBJ1-2; TRBD1 matches at 8 bases. CDR3 size: 15 residues. Per germline, CDR1 MDHEN and CDR2 SYDVKM. J was trimmed by 6 bases and V by 6 bases; bases with no gene match: 12. CDR3: CASSRSATGVDGYTF. The CDR3 coding sequence is TGTGCCAGCAGCCGATCCGCGACAGGGGTCGATGGCTACACCTTC.

This chain joins TRBV6-2 or TRBV6-3 and TRBJ1-4, with D possibly matching TRBD1 (5 bases). Germline V CDR1 and CDR2: MNHEY, SVGEGT. V dropped 2 bases and J dropped 5 bases, with 15 bases sitting between them. The length of the CDR3 is 16 residues. CDR3 sequence (DNA): TGTGCCAGCAGTTACCGTCGGGTCGGGGGAAATGAAAAACTGTTTTTT. Its protein product is CASSYRRVGGNEKLFF.

This chain joins TRBV14 and TRBJ1-4; D not certain. Germline CDR1 and CDR2: SGHDN and FVKESK. The ends were cut back, 2 bases at V and 0 bases at J, with 7 bases in the middle. The CDR3 is 15 residues long. The CDR3 protein is CASSQQASTNEKLFF. CDR3 sequence (DNA): TGTGCCAGCAGCCAACAGGCTTCAACTAATGAAAAACTGTTTTTT.

The chain is built from TRBV9 and TRBJ2-2, with TRBD2 matching over 8 bases. The CDR3 is 15 residues long. Losses at the gene ends were 7 bases for V and 0 bases for J; bases not matched to a gene: 5. Germline V lookup: CDR1 SGDLS, CDR2 YYNGEE. DNA of the CDR3: TGTGCCAGCGCCCGACTAGCGTCGAACACCGGGGAGCTGTTTTTT. Translated, it gives CASARLASNTGELFF.

The chain recombines TRBV2 with TRBJ1-6; D is unresolved. V was shortened by 4 bases and J by 6 bases, with 10 bases between the two germline ends. The CDR3 consists of 14 residues. Germline V gene data show CDR1 as SNHLY and CDR2 as FYNNEI. The CDR3 region has the DNA TGTGCCAGCAGTGTCACTGTTGTTAATTCACCCCTCCACTTT. Its protein is CASSVTVVNSPLHF.

V and J are TRBV3-1 (or the pseudogene TRBV3-2) and TRBJ1-2; D is ambiguous. The germline gives CDR1 LGHDT, CDR2 YNNKEL (reference sequence). Trimming took 0 bases from V and 4 from J, leaving 12 bases between them. This CDR3 spans 15 amino acids. The CDR3 region has the DNA TGTGCCAGCAGCCAAGATCCCAGTCGACCCTATGGCTACACCTTC. This translates into CASSQDPSRPYGYTF.

V is TRBV9 and J is TRBJ1-3; 7 bases agree with TRBD1. Per germline, CDR1 SGDLS and CDR2 YYNGEE. This CDR3 has 13 residues. Unmatched junction bases numbered 4, after V lost 2 bases and J lost 8 bases. The CDR3 nucleotides are TGTGCCAGCAGCGTGGGCAGGGGGGACACCATATATTTT. Translated, it gives CASSVGRGDTIYF.

The gene calls are TRBV6-6 and TRBJ1-3, with D unclear. Deletions cut 6 bases from V and 0 bases from J, with 21 bases between. The CDR3 has 18 amino acids. Looked up from germline, CDR1 is MNHNY and CDR2 is SVGAGI (reference sequence). CDR3 DNA sequence: TGTGCCAGCAGCCGACTAGGTCGGGGTTCAGTCTCTGGAAACACCATATATTTT. It specifies CASSRLGRGSVSGNTIYF.

Turning to this clone: The junction and the germline gene differ at one end; a read error may be behind it. The chain employs TRBV5-1 and TRBJ2-7; 7 bases align to TRBD2. There are 16 residues in the CDR3. The germline V gene has CDR1 SGHRS and CDR2 YFSETQ. CDR3 bases: TGCGCCAGCAGCCCCCCTGTTGGCGGGAGCTCCGACGAGCAGTACTTC. Protein sequence: CASSPPVGGSSDEQYF.

The gene calls are TRBV7-2 and TRBJ2-7; 10 nucleotides match TRBD2. The CDR3 is 15 residues long. Germline CDR1 and CDR2: SGHTA and FQGNSA. V shed 3 bases, J shed 2 bases, and the junction held 4 bases outside the gene matches. CDR3 sequence: CASSFGLAVTYEQYF. The CDR3 DNA sequence: TGTGCCAGCAGCTTCGGACTAGCGGTGACCTACGAGCAGTACTTC.

The V gene is TRBV5-6, the J gene TRBJ1-5; D is ambiguous. The ends were cut back, 0 bases at V and 0 bases at J, with 7 bases in the middle. The CDR3 loop spans 15 amino acids. Germline lookup yields CDR1 SGHDT and CDR2 YYEEEE. Written as DNA, the CDR3 is TGTGCCAGCAGCTTGGGGTGGAATAGCAATCAGCCCCAGCATTTT. Translated, it gives CASSLGWNSNQPQHF.

V is TRBV28 and J is TRBJ2-7, with a weak D call TRBD2 (7 bases). CDR3 size: 15 residues. The germline V gene encodes CDR1 MDHEN and CDR2 SYDVKM. V lost 7 bases and J lost 3, with 19 bases in between. CDR3 sequence: CASNHWGGGGYEQYF. The DNA of the CDR3 is TGTGCCAGCAATCATTGGGGGGGCGGGGGCTACGAGCAGTACTTC.

This clone is medium-sized by share. The chain employs TRBV28 and TRBJ1-3, with 7 nucleotides matching TRBD1. Trimming cost V 3 bases and J 2 bases; bases outside gene matches: 1. The CDR3 contains 14 residues. Germline V lookup: CDR1 MDHEN, CDR2 SYDVKM. This CDR3 reads CASSLGTAGNTIYF. CDR3 DNA: TGTGCCAGCAGTTTGGGGACAGCTGGAAACACCATATATTTT.